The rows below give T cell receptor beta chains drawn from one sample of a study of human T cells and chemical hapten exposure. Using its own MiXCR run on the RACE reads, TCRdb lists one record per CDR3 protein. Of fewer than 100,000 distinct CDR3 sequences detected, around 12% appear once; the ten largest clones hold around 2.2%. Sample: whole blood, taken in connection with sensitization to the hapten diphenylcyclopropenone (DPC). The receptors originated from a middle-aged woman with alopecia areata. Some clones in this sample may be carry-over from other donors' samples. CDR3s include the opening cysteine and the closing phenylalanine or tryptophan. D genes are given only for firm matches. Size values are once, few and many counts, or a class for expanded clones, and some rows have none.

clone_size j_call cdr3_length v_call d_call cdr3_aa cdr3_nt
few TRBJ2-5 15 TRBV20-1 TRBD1 CSAKSGTVIQETQYF TGCAGTGCTAAGTCCGGGACAGTAATCCAAGAGACCCAGTACTTC
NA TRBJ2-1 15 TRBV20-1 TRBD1 CSARDGGQGAGEQFF TGCAGTGCTAGAGATGGCGGACAGGGGGCGGGTGAGCAGTTCTTC
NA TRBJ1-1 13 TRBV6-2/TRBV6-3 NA CASRAGLNTEAFF TGTGCCAGCAGGGCGGGGCTGAACACTGAAGCTTTCTTT
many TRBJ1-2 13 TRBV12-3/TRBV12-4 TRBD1 CASSPGQYYGYTF TGTGCCAGCAGCCCGGGACAGTACTATGGCTACACCTTC
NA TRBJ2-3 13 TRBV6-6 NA CASSYPTGDTQYF TGTGCCAGCAGTTACCCGACAGGAGATACGCAGTATTTT
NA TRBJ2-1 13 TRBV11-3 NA CASSTTIYNEQFF TGTGCCAGCAGCACCACTATTTACAATGAGCAGTTCTTC
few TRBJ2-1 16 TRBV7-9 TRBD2 CASSHTSGRGYNEQFF TGTGCCAGCAGCCATACTAGCGGGAGAGGTTACAATGAGCAGTTCTTC
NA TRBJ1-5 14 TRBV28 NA CASSLGERDQPRHF TGTGCCAGCAGTTTAGGGGAGAGAGATCAGCCCCGGCATTTT
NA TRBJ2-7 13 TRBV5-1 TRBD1 CASSDTGEIKQYF TGCGCCAGCAGTGATACAGGGGAAATCAAGCAGTACTTC
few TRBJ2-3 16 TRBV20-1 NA CSARVLRRQGVDTQYF TGCAGTGCTAGAGTATTGAGGCGTCAGGGCGTCGATACGCAGTATTTT
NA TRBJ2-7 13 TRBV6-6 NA CASTRGADYEQYF TGTGCCAGCACTAGAGGGGCAGATTACGAGCAGTACTTC
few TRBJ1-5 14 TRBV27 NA CASSPTGHNQPQHF TGTGCCAGCAGTCCGACAGGACACAATCAGCCCCAGCATTTT
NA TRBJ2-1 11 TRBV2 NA CASNLGTLQFF TGTGCCAGCAATCTGGGTACCCTGCAGTTCTTC
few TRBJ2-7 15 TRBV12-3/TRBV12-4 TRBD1 CASSFGGQASYEQYF TGTGCCAGCAGTTTCGGGGGACAGGCGTCCTACGAGCAGTACTTC
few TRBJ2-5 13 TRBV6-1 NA CASSPVWRETQYF TGTGCCAGCAGTCCCGTATGGCGAGAGACCCAGTACTTC
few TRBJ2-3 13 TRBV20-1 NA CSARGTATDTQYF TGCAGTGCTAGAGGGACTGCCACAGATACGCAGTATTTT
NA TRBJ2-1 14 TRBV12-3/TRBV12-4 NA CASSRDPPYNEQFF TGTGCCAGCAGTCGGGACCCCCCCTACAATGAGCAGTTCTTC
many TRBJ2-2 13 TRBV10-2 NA CASTGELAGELFF TGCGCCAGCACCGGGGAGCTGGCCGGGGAGCTGTTTTTT
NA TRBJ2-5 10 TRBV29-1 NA CSVDGETQYF TGCAGCGTTGATGGGGAGACCCAGTACTTC
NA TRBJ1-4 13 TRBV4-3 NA CASSQGPHEKLFF TGCGCCAGCAGCCAAGGGCCGCATGAAAAACTGTTTTTT
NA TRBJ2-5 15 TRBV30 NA CAWSLPTGFRETQYF TGTGCCTGGAGTCTACCGACAGGCTTCCGAGAGACCCAGTACTTC
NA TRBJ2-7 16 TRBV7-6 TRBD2 CASSLSLGTSGSVQYF TGTGCCAGCAGCTTATCCTTAGGGACTAGCGGGTCCGTGCAGTACTTC
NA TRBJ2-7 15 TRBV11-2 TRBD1 CASSASTGVGYEQYF TGTGCCAGCAGCGCGAGCACAGGGGTCGGGTACGAGCAGTACTTC
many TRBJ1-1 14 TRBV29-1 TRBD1 CSVGLDRGPTEAFF TGCAGCGTTGGCCTGGACAGGGGGCCCACTGAAGCTTTCTTT
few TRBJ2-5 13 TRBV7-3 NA CASSLNRQETQYF TGTGCCAGCAGCTTAAATAGACAAGAGACCCAGTACTTC
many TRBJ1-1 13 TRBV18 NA CASSEAQNTEAFF TGTGCCAGCTCAGAGGCCCAGAACACTGAAGCTTTCTTT
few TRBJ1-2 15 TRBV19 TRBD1 CASTRSGGVDYGYTF TGTGCCAGTACTCGGTCAGGGGGCGTGGACTATGGCTACACCTTC
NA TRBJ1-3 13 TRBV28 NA CASSFYGGNTIYF TGTGCCAGCAGTTTTTACGGTGGAAACACCATATATTTT
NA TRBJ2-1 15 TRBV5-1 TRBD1 CASSPETGAYNEQFF TGCGCCAGCAGCCCAGAGACAGGGGCCTACAATGAGCAGTTCTTC
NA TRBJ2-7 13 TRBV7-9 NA CASSPARNHEQYF TGTGCCAGCAGCCCAGCCCGGAATCACGAGCAGTACTTC
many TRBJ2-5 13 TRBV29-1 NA CSVGQGPRRSQYF TGCAGCGTTGGGCAGGGCCCCAGGCGGTCCCAGTACTTC
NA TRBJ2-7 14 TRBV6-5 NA CASSRLGRDYEQYF TGTGCCAGCAGCCGCCTGGGCAGGGACTACGAGCAGTACTTC
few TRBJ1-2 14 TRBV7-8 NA CASSPQLIQDGYTF TGTGCCAGCAGCCCCCAGCTAATCCAGGATGGCTACACCTTC
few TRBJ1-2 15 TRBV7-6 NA CASSPQVLANYGYTF TGTGCCAGCAGCCCGCAAGTTCTGGCTAACTATGGCTACACCTTC
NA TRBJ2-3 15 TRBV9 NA CASSVGRLDTDTQYF TGTGCCAGCAGCGTAGGGCGGCTAGACACAGATACGCAGTATTTT
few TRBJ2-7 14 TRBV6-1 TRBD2 CASIAGDTTYEQYF TGTGCCAGCATAGCGGGTGACACGACCTACGAGCAGTACTTC
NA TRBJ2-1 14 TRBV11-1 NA CASSLANSYNEQFF TGTGCCAGCAGCCTAGCGAATTCCTACAATGAGCAGTTCTTC
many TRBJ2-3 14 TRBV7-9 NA CASSLRRSPDTQYF TGTGCCAGCAGCTTACGTCGGTCACCAGATACGCAGTATTTT
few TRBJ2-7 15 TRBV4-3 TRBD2 CASSELAGDIYEQYF TGCGCCAGCAGCGAACTAGCGGGAGACATTTACGAGCAGTACTTC
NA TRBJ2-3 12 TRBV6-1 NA CASNSGRDTQYF TGTGCCAGCAACTCAGGGCGGGATACGCAGTATTTT
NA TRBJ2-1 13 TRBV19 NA CASSQPPYNEQFF TGTGCCAGTTCCCAACCTCCCTACAATGAGCAGTTCTTC
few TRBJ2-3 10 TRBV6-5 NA CASTGDTQYF TGTGCCAGCACAGGGGATACGCAGTATTTT
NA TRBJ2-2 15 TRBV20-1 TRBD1 CSASPGQGADGELFF TGCAGTGCTTCCCCGGGACAGGGGGCCGACGGGGAGCTGTTTTTT
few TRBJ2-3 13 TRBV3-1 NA CASAPPGSDTQYF TGTGCCAGCGCCCCTCCGGGGTCAGATACGCAGTATTTT
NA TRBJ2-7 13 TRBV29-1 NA CSVAGTLTYEQYF TGCAGCGTTGCAGGGACACTCACTTACGAGCAGTACTTC
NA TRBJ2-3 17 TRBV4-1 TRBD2 CASSPLLVAGGADTQYF TGCGCCAGCAGCCCATTACTAGTTGCGGGGGGGGCAGATACGCAGTATTTT
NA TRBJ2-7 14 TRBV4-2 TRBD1 CASSQQDRGHEQYF TGTGCCAGCAGCCAACAAGACAGGGGCCACGAGCAGTACTTC
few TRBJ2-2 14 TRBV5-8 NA CASSEGQSTGELFF TGTGCCAGCAGCGAAGGACAGAGCACCGGGGAGCTGTTTTTT
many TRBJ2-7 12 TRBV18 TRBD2 CASSYPGGEQYF TGTGCCAGCTCCTATCCGGGGGGCGAGCAGTACTTC
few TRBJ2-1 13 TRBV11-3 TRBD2 CASSHGRHNEQFF TGTGCCAGCAGCCACGGGAGGCACAATGAGCAGTTCTTC
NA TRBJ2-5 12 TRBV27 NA CASRSIQETQYF TGTGCCAGCAGGAGTATCCAAGAGACCCAGTACTTC
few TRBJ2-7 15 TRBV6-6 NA CASSYSAGGGYEQYF TGTGCCAGCAGTTACTCAGCGGGTGGCGGCTACGAGCAGTACTTC